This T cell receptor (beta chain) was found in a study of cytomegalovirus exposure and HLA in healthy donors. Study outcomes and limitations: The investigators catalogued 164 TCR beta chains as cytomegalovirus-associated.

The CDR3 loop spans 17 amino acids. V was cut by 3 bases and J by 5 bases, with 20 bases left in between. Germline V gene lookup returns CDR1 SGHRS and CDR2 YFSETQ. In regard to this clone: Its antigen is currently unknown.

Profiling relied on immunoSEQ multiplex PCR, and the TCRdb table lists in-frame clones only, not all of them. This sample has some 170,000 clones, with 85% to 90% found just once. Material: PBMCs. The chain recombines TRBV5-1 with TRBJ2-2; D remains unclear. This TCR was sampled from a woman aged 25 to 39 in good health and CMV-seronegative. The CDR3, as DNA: TGCGCCAGCAGCTCCGAGCCGCAAGAGGTAAGGACCGGGGAGCTGTTTTTT. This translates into CASSSEPQEVRTGELFF. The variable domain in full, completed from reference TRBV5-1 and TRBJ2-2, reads KAGVTQTPRYLIKTRGQQVTLSCSPISGHRSVSWYQQTPGQGLQFLFEYFSETQRNKGNFPGRFSGRQFSNSRSEMNVSTLELGDSALYLCASSSEPQEVRTGELFFGEGSRLTVL.